Listed below are T cell receptor beta chains from one sample, sequenced in a study of T cell clusters in autoimmune cytopenias. TCRdb re-called the multiplex PCR reads, yielding one record per CDR3 amino acid sequence without DNA. The table counts about 8,100 distinct CDR3 sequences; under 6.5% lies in the top ten. The sample comprised peripheral blood. Receptors were obtained from a human donor with an autoimmune cytopenia or autoimmune hepatitis (not recorded which). Both conserved end residues are part of each CDR3. The size entry is marked missing in some rows and otherwise reads once, few, many or a size class.

CDR3 length	V gene	clone size	J gene	CDR3 protein
13	TRBV6-5	.	TRBJ2-3	CASKLGQSDTQYF
17	TRBV4-3	.	TRBJ2-6	CASSPPQVGSGANVLTF
12	TRBV29-1	medium-sized	TRBJ2-5	CSVQEGLETQYF
20	TRBV19	.	TRBJ1-5	CASSIDSNIQGAVGNQPQHF
16	TRBV27	medium-sized	TRBJ1-4	CASRRAGTLTNEKLFF
15	TRBV6-2/TRBV6-3	.	TRBJ2-5	CAISEGQGNQETQYF
17	TRBV6-6	.	TRBJ1-3	CASSYHQGAGSGNTIYF
12	TRBV30	.	TRBJ2-1	CASSGGAHEQFF
16	TRBV12-3/TRBV12-4	medium-sized	TRBJ2-3	CASSLRGRGRTDTQYF
14	TRBV6-5	medium-sized	TRBJ2-2	CASSSEGGIGELFF
19	TRBV15	.	TRBJ1-1	CATSRRGQGMIWLGTEAFF
16	TRBV19	medium-sized	TRBJ2-2	CASSIRDRPNTGELFF
13	TRBV6-5	.	TRBJ1-2	CASSPRGSDGYTF
11	TRBV10-2	.	TRBJ2-3	CASSEADTQYF
14	TRBV5-4	.	TRBJ2-5	CASSSRQDQETQYF
14	TRBV27	medium-sized	TRBJ1-2	CASTPSGWASGYTF
16	TRBV18	.	TRBJ1-3	CASSPSGTAIGNTIYF
14	TRBV19	medium-sized	TRBJ2-5	CASSPTGHKETQYF
18	TRBV19	.	TRBJ2-7	CASSIKVPRKWVSYEQYF
13	TRBV27	.	TRBJ1-1	CASSGRMNTEAFF
15	TRBV5-6	.	TRBJ1-1	CASSLERELNTEAFF
14	TRBV6-5	.	TRBJ2-2	CAISPGIITGELFF
16	TRBV7-2	.	TRBJ1-3	CASSALTGSSTNTIYF
11	TRBV7-6	.	TRBJ2-3	CARPGIDTQYF
14	TRBV27	medium-sized	TRBJ2-1	CASRSGWIQNEQFF
14	TRBV7-6	medium-sized	TRBJ2-5	CASSRTARGETQYF
15	TRBV6-1	medium-sized	TRBJ2-1	CASRATSVRHNEQFF
14	TRBV6-5	medium-sized	TRBJ1-2	CASSFLTGDYGYTF
14	TRBV7-2	.	TRBJ1-2	CASSFRGGNYGYTF
13	TRBV19	medium-sized	TRBJ1-1	CASSAQGNTEAFF
14	TRBV5-4	.	TRBJ2-7	CASSLRGLGAEQYF
16	TRBV27	medium-sized	TRBJ1-4	CASRALSGAVNEKLFF
14	TRBV6-6	medium-sized	TRBJ1-6	CASSYGQDNSPLHF
15	TRBV11-2	.	TRBJ1-1	CASSFRIQGNTEAFF
13	TRBV5-1	.	TRBJ2-7	CASSLAGEYEQYF
16	TRBV5-6	.	TRBJ1-6	CASSRGQGADNSPLHF
12	TRBV19	medium-sized	TRBJ2-5	CASRSGGETQYF
13	TRBV7-4	.	TRBJ1-2	CASSLDRGSGYTF
17	TRBV30	medium-sized	TRBJ2-7	CAWSVSLFGTGIHEQYF
14	TRBV4-3	.	TRBJ2-5	CASSLIRDSETQYF
16	TRBV12-3/TRBV12-4	medium-sized	TRBJ2-1	CASSFRAPSSYNEQFF
16	TRBV7-9	.	TRBJ1-6	CASSNRDRGPNSPLHF